Described below is a single TCR beta chain sequence and its context. This sample was included in a study of blood T cell repertoires in COVID-19. Study overall: Acute and convalescent COVID-19 specimens originated in the United States, Italy and Spain.

Seattle's cohort entered during active infection and was followed longitudinally. CDR3 size: 15 residues. Per the germline V gene, CDR1 is SGHAT and CDR2 is FQDESV (reference sequence). Trimming cost V 2 bases and J 0 bases, with 11 bases left between them. TCRdb keeps only in-frame clones here, not all; method: immunoSEQ multiplex PCR. Among some 370,000 clones listed, about 87% were seen once. This receptor was taken from a woman aged 25 to 39 with COVID-19, enrolled during active disease. The V gene is TRBV11-1, the J gene TRBJ2-7; D is unresolved. Source material: peripheral blood. CDR3 residues: CASSLRRLSSYEQYF. CDR3 bases: TGTGCCAGCAGCTTAAGGCGGCTGAGCTCCTACGAGCAGTACTTC.